These T cell receptor beta chains were read from a single sample in a study of blood T cell repertoires in COVID-19. The protocol was immunoSEQ multiplex PCR, while the TCRdb copy is restricted to in-frame clones and leaves out a portion. The sample carries approximately 150,000 clones, 84% recorded once. The sequenced sample consisted of peripheral blood. The receptors originated from a man aged 65-85 years with active or convalescent COVID-19. Each CDR3 is given with its conserved first and last residue. The order of the fields is D gene, V gene, clone size, J gene, CDR3 DNA, CDR3 protein. The D gene is left open where the match is weak. Clone size is not always given. Where it is, it says once, few, many or a class for expanded clones.

>TRBD2|TRBV11-3|-|TRBJ2-1
TGTGCCAGCAGCCTAGCGGACCAGGGCTACAATGAGCAGTTCTTC
CASSLADQGYNEQFF
>TRBD1|TRBV7-8|-|TRBJ2-5
TGTGCCAGCAGCCAGGACAGGGGCGAGACCCAGTACTTC
CASSQDRGETQYF
>-|TRBV5-1|-|TRBJ1-1
TGCGCCAGCAGGAGAAGCGAGAACGGGGAAGCTTTCTTT
CASRRSENGEAFF
>-|TRBV18|-|TRBJ1-6
TGTGCCAGCTCACCACCTGCAGGGTATAATTCACCCCTCCACTTT
CASSPPAGYNSPLHF
>-|TRBV27|-|TRBJ2-2
TGTGCCAGCACCGCGTTGGGGGGTTCAGGCACCGGGGAGCTGTTTTTT
CASTALGGSGTGELFF
>-|TRBV6-5|once|TRBJ1-5
TGTGCCACCGCGGGGGGAAGGGCCAATCAGCCCCAGCATTTT
CATAGGRANQPQHF
>-|TRBV14|-|TRBJ2-7
TGTGCCAGCAGCCCCCGAGGGGCGGGGTACGGGCAGTACTTC
CASSPRGAGYGQYF
>-|TRBV18|-|TRBJ2-4
TGTGCCAGCTCACCACCGGCGGTCCCTGGAAACATTCAGTACTTC
CASSPPAVPGNIQYF
>TRBD2|TRBV7-2|-|TRBJ2-2
TGTGCCAGCAGCCCCTGGACTAGCCCACGAACCGGGGAGCTGTTTTTT
CASSPWTSPRTGELFF
>-|TRBV28|-|TRBJ1-5
TGTGCCAGCACGCGGGACGATAGCAATCAGCCCCAGCATTTT
CASTRDDSNQPQHF
>TRBD2|TRBV11-3|-|TRBJ2-1
TGTGCCAGCAGCTCTCGCTCATCTAGCGGCTCGAGCTCCTACAATGAGCAGTTCTTC
CASSSRSSSGSSSYNEQFF
>TRBD2|TRBV4-3|-|TRBJ2-2
TGCGCCAGCAGCCAAGAGCCGGTGCGGGAGGCCAACACCGGGGAGCTGTTTTTT
CASSQEPVREANTGELFF
>-|TRBV5-1|once|TRBJ2-1
TGCGCCAGCAGCTTGGGACAGGCGAACAATGAGCAGTTCTTC
CASSLGQANNEQFF
>-|TRBV7-2|-|TRBJ1-3
TGTGCCAGCAGCTTAGTGCCCGACGGACTATTACTCTCTGGAAACACCATATATTTT
CASSLVPDGLLLSGNTIYF
>-|TRBV4-1|-|TRBJ1-1
TGCGCCAGCAGCCAAGGTTCCAGGAACACTGAAGCTTTCTTT
CASSQGSRNTEAFF
>TRBD2|TRBV29-1|-|TRBJ2-3
TGCAGCGTCGAATTTAGGACTAGCGGGCTTCCCACAGATACGCAGTATTTT
CSVEFRTSGLPTDTQYF
>TRBD1|TRBV18|once|TRBJ1-6
TGTGCCAGCTCATCGGGACAGGGCAATTCACCCCTCCACTTT
CASSSGQGNSPLHF
>TRBD1|TRBV28|-|TRBJ2-6
TGTGCCAGCAGTTCACCTCCGGGACAGGGATCCTCTGGGGCCAACGTCCTGACTTTC
CASSSPPGQGSSGANVLTF
>TRBD1|TRBV18|-|TRBJ1-1
TGTGCCAGCTCAGAAGGGACAGTAGCTGTGAGGACTGAAGCTTTCTTT
CASSEGTVAVRTEAFF
>-|TRBV18|few|TRBJ1-2
TGTGCCAGCTCACCACCGGACAGCCGGTATGGCTACACCTTC
CASSPPDSRYGYTF
>-|TRBV9|-|TRBJ2-3
TGTGCCAGCAGCGTAGCTGTCCGGGGGTCCACGGATACGCAGTATTTT
CASSVAVRGSTDTQYF
>-|TRBV7-2|-|TRBJ2-7
TGTGCCAGCAGCTTAGCGAATGCGGGAACCTACGAGCAGTACTTC
CASSLANAGTYEQYF
>-|TRBV19|-|TRBJ1-5
TGTGCCAGTAGGACCTACAGGGGCAATCAGCCCCAGCATTTT
CASRTYRGNQPQHF
>TRBD1|TRBV5-1|-|TRBJ1-2
TGCGCCAGCAGCTACCCGACAGGGGAGGTTGGCTACACCTTC
CASSYPTGEVGYTF
>-|TRBV2|few|TRBJ1-5
TGTGCCAGCAGTTTTGACAGAAATCAGCCCCAGCATTTT
CASSFDRNQPQHF
>-|TRBV6-6|-|TRBJ1-1
TGTGCCAGCAGTCCCTCGGCCCCCCCGGGAACTGAAGCTTTCTTT
CASSPSAPPGTEAFF
>-|TRBV20-1|-|TRBJ2-3
TGCAGTGCTAGTCCGACGGGGAGCACAGATACGCAGTATTTT
CSASPTGSTDTQYF
>-|TRBV7-9|-|TRBJ2-2
TGTGCCAGCAGCTTGGACACAAACACCGGGGAGCTGTTTTTT
CASSLDTNTGELFF
>TRBD1|TRBV29-1|-|TRBJ1-1
TGCAGCGGCGCTAGGGACAGGAACACTGAAGCTTTCTTT
CSGARDRNTEAFF
>TRBD1|TRBV19|-|TRBJ1-5
TGTGCCAGTAGTTCAGGACAGGTCAATAGCAATCAGCCCCAGCATTTT
CASSSGQVNSNQPQHF
>TRBD1|TRBV19|-|TRBJ2-7
TGTGCCAGTAGTATTCCCGGACAGGGGATATACGAGCAGTACTTC
CASSIPGQGIYEQYF
>TRBD1|TRBV5-6|-|TRBJ1-1
TGTGCCAGCAGCCGGACAGGGGGAAGTGGATGGACTGAAGCTTTCTTT
CASSRTGGSGWTEAFF
>TRBD1|TRBV6-5|-|TRBJ1-2
TGTGCCAGCAGTTACGACAGGGGGCGAGCTAACTATGGCTACACCTTC
CASSYDRGRANYGYTF
>-|TRBV30|-|TRBJ1-1
TGTGCCTGGAGTGTTTTAAGGACAAACACTGAAGCTTTCTTT
CAWSVLRTNTEAFF
>TRBD2|TRBV7-9|once|TRBJ2-1
TGTGCCAGCAGCTTAGGAACGGGAGGAGGGAATGAGCAGTTCTTC
CASSLGTGGGNEQFF
>-|TRBV27|-|TRBJ1-2
TGTGCCAGCAGGAAGCAGGGAGGCCGCTATGGCTACACCTTC
CASRKQGGRYGYTF
>TRBD1|TRBV11-2|-|TRBJ2-7
TGTGCCAGCAGCTTATCCCGGACAGGGTTGAACGAGCAGTACTTC
CASSLSRTGLNEQYF
>-|TRBV2|-|TRBJ2-1
TGTGCCAGCGGCTCAGGGTTGTATGAGCAGTTCTTC
CASGSGLYEQFF
>-|TRBV18|-|TRBJ2-7
TGTGCCAGCTCACTTCGGACAACCTACGAGCAGTACTTC
CASSLRTTYEQYF
>TRBD1|TRBV7-8|-|TRBJ2-2
TGTGCCAGCAGCTCAAAGACAGGGTTGACCGGGGAGCTGTTTTTT
CASSSKTGLTGELFF
>TRBD2|TRBV28|-|TRBJ2-1
TGTGCCAGCAGTTCCACCGGGACTAGCGCGTACAATGAGCAGTTCTTC
CASSSTGTSAYNEQFF
>-|TRBV19|-|TRBJ2-7
TGTGCCAGTAGTCCCGCAAACCTACAGCCTGGGAGCTCCTACGAGCAGTACTTC
CASSPANLQPGSSYEQYF
>-|TRBV6-2/TRBV6-3|once|TRBJ1-2
TGTGCCAGCAGTTACTTGCAGGGGAGCGGCTACACCTTC
CASSYLQGSGYTF
>TRBD1|TRBV6-5|-|TRBJ2-2
TGTGCCAGCACCGGGACAGGGGATACCGGGGAGCTGTTTTTT
CASTGTGDTGELFF